Listed below are T cell receptor beta chains from one sample, sequenced in a study of T cell changes during pregnancy in multiple sclerosis. Clones were sequenced by immunoSEQ multiplex PCR, and TCRdb holds only the in-frame ones, with some missing. Among around 50,000 clones, 92% were seen once, and the ten largest hold roughly 0.2%. Source: CD4+ T cells from peripheral blood mononuclear cells, taken in the second trimester of pregnancy. These receptors all stem from a female donor with multiple sclerosis, enrolled in a pregnancy study. Each CDR3 is given with its conserved first and last residue. The order of the fields is CDR3 DNA, CDR3 protein, D gene, J gene, clone size, V gene. D genes are given only for firm matches. Rows may omit the clone size; those that give it use once, few, many or a size class.

CDR3nt: TGTGCCAGCAGCTTGGGCGGGACAGGGCATTCACCCCTCCACTTT; CDR3aa: CASSLGGTGHSPLHF; d_gene: TRBD1; j_gene: TRBJ1-6; abundance: NA; v_gene: TRBV5-4
CDR3nt: TGTGCCAGCAACTATCTACAGGGGCCTATGACCAACAATGAGCAGTTCTTC; CDR3aa: CASNYLQGPMTNNEQFF; d_gene: TRBD1; j_gene: TRBJ2-1; abundance: NA; v_gene: TRBV5-6
CDR3nt: TGTGCCAGCGAGACAGGGAGGCAAGGCTACACCTTC; CDR3aa: CASETGRQGYTF; d_gene: TRBD1; j_gene: TRBJ1-2; abundance: NA; v_gene: TRBV28
CDR3nt: TGTGCCAGCAGCAGCCTGGGACAGGCTCCTTCACCCCTCCACTTT; CDR3aa: CASSSLGQAPSPLHF; d_gene: TRBD1; j_gene: TRBJ1-6; abundance: NA; v_gene: TRBV5-6
CDR3nt: TGTGCCAGCAGTGTACTAGTCAATGAGCAGTTCTTC; CDR3aa: CASSVLVNEQFF; d_gene: NA; j_gene: TRBJ2-1; abundance: NA; v_gene: TRBV2
CDR3nt: TGTGCCAGCAGCCCGGGACTAGCGGGAGGGTCCGTCAAGGAGACCCAGTACTTC; CDR3aa: CASSPGLAGGSVKETQYF; d_gene: TRBD2; j_gene: TRBJ2-5; abundance: NA; v_gene: TRBV5-4
CDR3nt: TGTGCCAGCAGCCAGCGGGGGTCGAACACCGGGGAGCTGTTTTTT; CDR3aa: CASSQRGSNTGELFF; d_gene: TRBD2; j_gene: TRBJ2-2; abundance: NA; v_gene: TRBV27
CDR3nt: TGTGCCAGCAGCTTACGGGGGGCCCGCACAGATACGCAGTATTTT; CDR3aa: CASSLRGARTDTQYF; d_gene: NA; j_gene: TRBJ2-3; abundance: NA; v_gene: TRBV7-6
CDR3nt: TGCGCCAGCAGTTGGAAAGGGGGAACCGACGGGGAGCTGTTTTTT; CDR3aa: CASSWKGGTDGELFF; d_gene: NA; j_gene: TRBJ2-2; abundance: NA; v_gene: TRBV5-1
CDR3nt: TGCAGCGTTGAAGCTAGCGGGGCCTCCTACGAGCAGTACTTC; CDR3aa: CSVEASGASYEQYF; d_gene: TRBD2; j_gene: TRBJ2-7; abundance: once; v_gene: TRBV29-1
CDR3nt: TGTGCCAGCACCGGGGGGGGGTGGGGTACTGAAGCTTTCTTT; CDR3aa: CASTGGGWGTEAFF; d_gene: NA; j_gene: TRBJ1-1; abundance: NA; v_gene: TRBV5-4
CDR3nt: TGTGCCTGGAGTGGGGGGGGCGAGACCCAGTACTTC; CDR3aa: CAWSGGGETQYF; d_gene: NA; j_gene: TRBJ2-5; abundance: NA; v_gene: TRBV30
CDR3nt: TGTGCCAGCAGTTTGAGCTCTGGGGCCAACGTCCTGACTTTC; CDR3aa: CASSLSSGANVLTF; d_gene: NA; j_gene: TRBJ2-6; abundance: NA; v_gene: TRBV28
CDR3nt: TGTGCCAGCAGCTTAACGGGACAGGGGAACTATGGCTACACCTTC; CDR3aa: CASSLTGQGNYGYTF; d_gene: TRBD1; j_gene: TRBJ1-2; abundance: NA; v_gene: TRBV7-3
CDR3nt: TGTGCCAGCAGCTTTTCTAGACAAGAGACCCAGTACTTC; CDR3aa: CASSFSRQETQYF; d_gene: NA; j_gene: TRBJ2-5; abundance: NA; v_gene: TRBV11-3
CDR3nt: TGCGCCAGCAGCCCCCCAGGGGCGGCCTACGAGCAGTACTTC; CDR3aa: CASSPPGAAYEQYF; d_gene: NA; j_gene: TRBJ2-7; abundance: NA; v_gene: TRBV4-1
CDR3nt: TGTGCCAGCAGCCCGCCACCGGGACTAGCGGGGGGATCAGGAGAGACCCAGTACTTC; CDR3aa: CASSPPPGLAGGSGETQYF; d_gene: TRBD2; j_gene: TRBJ2-5; abundance: NA; v_gene: TRBV5-4
CDR3nt: TGTGCCAGCAAGGTGGAGGGTCGCGATGGCTACACCTTC; CDR3aa: CASKVEGRDGYTF; d_gene: NA; j_gene: TRBJ1-2; abundance: NA; v_gene: TRBV6-5
CDR3nt: TGTGCCAGTAGTACCGGGGGACTACCCTACGAGCAGTACTTC; CDR3aa: CASSTGGLPYEQYF; d_gene: TRBD2; j_gene: TRBJ2-7; abundance: NA; v_gene: TRBV19
CDR3nt: TGTGCCAGCAGCTCGTCAGGGGGCAATGAGCAGTTCTTC; CDR3aa: CASSSSGGNEQFF; d_gene: TRBD1; j_gene: TRBJ2-1; abundance: NA; v_gene: TRBV7-3
CDR3nt: TGTGCCAGTAGGATCAGGGTTGCAAGCAATCAGCCCCAGCATTTT; CDR3aa: CASRIRVASNQPQHF; d_gene: NA; j_gene: TRBJ1-5; abundance: NA; v_gene: TRBV19
CDR3nt: TGTGCCAGCAGGTTGCCCGGACAGGGGGGAGGAGGCTACACCTTC; CDR3aa: CASRLPGQGGGGYTF; d_gene: TRBD1; j_gene: TRBJ1-2; abundance: once; v_gene: TRBV28
CDR3nt: TGTGCCAGCAGCGTCTCGGAGGGCTTCCACACTGAAGCTTTCTTT; CDR3aa: CASSVSEGFHTEAFF; d_gene: NA; j_gene: TRBJ1-1; abundance: NA; v_gene: TRBV9
CDR3nt: TGTGCCAGTTCCAATAGCAATCAGCCCCAGCATTTT; CDR3aa: CASSNSNQPQHF; d_gene: NA; j_gene: TRBJ1-5; abundance: once; v_gene: TRBV7-9
CDR3nt: TGTGCCAGCAGCTTAGATCCGGGAACTGAAGCTTTCTTT; CDR3aa: CASSLDPGTEAFF; d_gene: NA; j_gene: TRBJ1-1; abundance: NA; v_gene: TRBV7-9
CDR3nt: TGCGCCTCGGGAGGATTTGCAACTAATGAAAAACTGTTTTTT; CDR3aa: CASGGFATNEKLFF; d_gene: NA; j_gene: TRBJ1-4; abundance: few; v_gene: TRBV4-1
CDR3nt: TGTGCCAGCAGGAACAGGGTTAATGAAAAACTGTTTTTT; CDR3aa: CASRNRVNEKLFF; d_gene: NA; j_gene: TRBJ1-4; abundance: NA; v_gene: TRBV6-1
CDR3nt: TGTGCCAGCTCACCTTCGGAGGGAAGGGCTGGAAACACCATATATTTT; CDR3aa: CASSPSEGRAGNTIYF; d_gene: NA; j_gene: TRBJ1-3; abundance: NA; v_gene: TRBV18
CDR3nt: TGTGCCAGCAGTGATCCCGAACGGGCTGAAGCTTTCTTT; CDR3aa: CASSDPERAEAFF; d_gene: NA; j_gene: TRBJ1-1; abundance: once; v_gene: TRBV2
CDR3nt: TGTGCCAGCAGTGAAGCTGGAGCAGGGGAAGAAAAACTGTTTTTT; CDR3aa: CASSEAGAGEEKLFF; d_gene: NA; j_gene: TRBJ1-4; abundance: NA; v_gene: TRBV6-1
CDR3nt: TGTGCCAGCAGCCGGAGGGGACAGGGGACCCGACCGAACTACGAGCAGTACTTC; CDR3aa: CASSRRGQGTRPNYEQYF; d_gene: TRBD1; j_gene: TRBJ2-7; abundance: NA; v_gene: TRBV5-6
CDR3nt: TGTGCCAGTAGTATAGCTAGCGGGAATACCAATGAGCAGTTCTTC; CDR3aa: CASSIASGNTNEQFF; d_gene: TRBD2; j_gene: TRBJ2-1; abundance: NA; v_gene: TRBV19
CDR3nt: TGTGCCAGCAGCTTAGGCCGACAGGGCATAGTTTGGGATGAGCAGTTCTTC; CDR3aa: CASSLGRQGIVWDEQFF; d_gene: TRBD1; j_gene: TRBJ2-1; abundance: NA; v_gene: TRBV11-1
CDR3nt: TGTGCCAGCAGCGTAGTACTGCCCCACTGCCAAGAGACCCAGTACTTC; CDR3aa: CASSVVLPHCQETQYF; d_gene: NA; j_gene: TRBJ2-5; abundance: NA; v_gene: TRBV9
CDR3nt: TGTGCCAGCAGCCCCAGGGCGGGGTATGATTCACCCCTCCACTTT; CDR3aa: CASSPRAGYDSPLHF; d_gene: NA; j_gene: TRBJ1-6; abundance: few; v_gene: TRBV7-2
CDR3nt: TGTGCCAGCAGCTTAGCCCCCGGGACAGGGAGGTCCAATGAGCAGTTCTTC; CDR3aa: CASSLAPGTGRSNEQFF; d_gene: TRBD1; j_gene: TRBJ2-1; abundance: NA; v_gene: TRBV7-9
CDR3nt: TGTGCCAGCAGCTTAGACGGGGCTGAGGGACTGGACGATGAGCAGTTCTTC; CDR3aa: CASSLDGAEGLDDEQFF; d_gene: NA; j_gene: TRBJ2-1; abundance: NA; v_gene: TRBV7-3
CDR3nt: TGTGCCAGCAGCCCCCGACTAGCGGGGGACCAAGAGACCCAGTACTTC; CDR3aa: CASSPRLAGDQETQYF; d_gene: TRBD2; j_gene: TRBJ2-5; abundance: NA; v_gene: TRBV4-2
CDR3nt: TGTGCCAGCAGCTTAGAGGGGGGGATGAGGGCTTTCTTT; CDR3aa: CASSLEGGMRAFF; d_gene: NA; j_gene: TRBJ1-1; abundance: NA; v_gene: TRBV7-9
CDR3nt: TGCGCCAGCAGCCAAGACCCTCTGACTAGCGGTCAAGAGACCCAGTACTTC; CDR3aa: CASSQDPLTSGQETQYF; d_gene: TRBD2; j_gene: TRBJ2-5; abundance: NA; v_gene: TRBV4-1
CDR3nt: TGCGCCAGCATCTCCCCGGCCCCAGGGTTGGATCAGCCCCAGCATTTT; CDR3aa: CASISPAPGLDQPQHF; d_gene: NA; j_gene: TRBJ1-5; abundance: few; v_gene: TRBV10-1
CDR3nt: TGTGCCAGCAGTGCAGACAGGATCTCCTACGAGCAGTACTTC; CDR3aa: CASSADRISYEQYF; d_gene: NA; j_gene: TRBJ2-7; abundance: NA; v_gene: TRBV6-1
CDR3nt: TGTGCCAGCAGAACACAGGGGGGCTCCTACGAGCAGTACTTC; CDR3aa: CASRTQGGSYEQYF; d_gene: TRBD1; j_gene: TRBJ2-7; abundance: NA; v_gene: TRBV5-4
CDR3nt: TGTGCCAGCAGCCAGGTGGGGCCCTACAATGAGCAGTTCTTC; CDR3aa: CASSQVGPYNEQFF; d_gene: NA; j_gene: TRBJ2-1; abundance: NA; v_gene: TRBV6-6